The 4 T cell receptor beta chains listed next were all sequenced from one sample in a study of T-cell memory formation after mild COVID-19. TCRdb re-called the 5' RACE reads through MiXCR, storing one row per CDR3 protein. The sample lists some 70,000 distinct CDR3 sequences; over 15% were seen once. The sequenced material came from PBMCs or a T cell subset sorted from them (not recorded which). These receptors were taken from an adult woman who had mild COVID-19 (a few samples of this study predate the infection). Cell type and time point are not known.

This clonotype was observed a handful of times. The gene calls are TRBV12-3 or TRBV12-4 and TRBJ1-5; tentative D call: TRBD1 (6 bases). Trimming stripped 3 bases from V and 5 bases from J, with 20 bases between. This CDR3 has 17 amino acids. The CDR3: CASSFDGHREEDQPQHF. CDR3 DNA: TGTGCCAGCAGTTTTGATGGTCACAGGGAGGAGGATCAGCCCCAGCATTTT.

This clonotype was seen more than once but under ten times. The chain couples TRBV9 to TRBJ2-1; 10 nucleotides line up with TRBD2. This CDR3 contains 15 residues. CDR1 and CDR2 (germline): SGDLS, YYNGEE. The ends lost 0 bases at V and 15 bases at J; junction bases unmatched: 12. DNA for the CDR3: TGTGCCAGCAGCGTAGACGGGGCTAGCGGGAGAATGGCGTTCTTC. This gives the protein CASSVDGASGRMAFF.

The chain couples TRBV4-2 to TRBJ2-3; 10 nucleotides align to TRBD1. Germline CDR1 and CDR2: LGHNA and YNFKEQ. V trimming: 0 bases; J trimming: 1 base; junction bases outside the gene matches: 4. The CDR3 totals 17 residues. The CDR3 region has the DNA TGTGCCAGCAGCCAAGAGCTAGGGACAGGGGGCACAGATACGCAGTATTTT. This gives the protein CASSQELGTGGTDTQYF.

The chain is built from TRBV15 and TRBJ2-7, with TRBD2 as a possible D gene (6 bases). V gave up 3 bases and J gave up 2 bases, with 8 bases separating them. This CDR3 comprises 13 residues. Germline V gene data show CDR1 as LNHNV and CDR2 as YYDKDF (reference sequence). The CDR3 sequence: CATSSGGTYEQYF. The CDR3 DNA reads as TGTGCCACCAGCAGTGGGGGGACCTACGAGCAGTACTTC.